The 4 T cell receptor beta chains below all came from one sample that was sequenced in a study of blood T cell repertoires in COVID-19. Clones were sequenced by immunoSEQ multiplex PCR, and TCRdb holds only the in-frame ones, with some missing. This table has hundreds of thousands of clones, approximately 86% appearing once. Input material: peripheral blood. The receptors were sampled from a human donor in a cohort sampled during active COVID-19.

In DNA, the CDR3 is TGTGCCAGCAGCTCGGGACAACCAGATACGCAGTATTTT. It encodes CASSSGQPDTQYF. The rearrangement joins TRBV7-3 to TRBJ2-3, with D maybe TRBD1 (6 bases). CDR1 and CDR2 (germline): SGHTA, FQGTGA. Between the trimmed V and J ends, which lost 4 bases and 4 bases, there was a span of 9 bases. The CDR3 has 13 amino acids.

For the CDR3, the DNA is TGTGCCAGCAGCCTCGCTAGCGGGAGTAACTACGAGCAGTACTTC. Protein sequence: CASSLASGSNYEQYF. V usage is TRBV7-3 and J usage is TRBJ2-7; 10 bases fit TRBD2. Germline CDR1 reads SGHTA; CDR2 reads FQGTGA. V dropped 5 bases and J dropped 3; count of bases not matched to a gene: 7. CDR3 length: 15 residues.

The V gene is TRBV4-1, the J gene TRBJ1-6; D is uncertain. Trimming stripped 4 bases from V and 1 base from J, with 14 bases between. From germline, CDR1 is MGHRA and CDR2 YSYEKL. The CDR3 is made up of 17 amino acids. The CDR3 region has the DNA TGCGCCAGCAGCCCCAGGTGGGTTCGTTCCTATAATTCACCCCTCCACTTT. This encodes CASSPRWVRSYNSPLHF.

The CDR3 region is CASGLVLTDRGPGELFF. The CDR3 DNA reads as TGTGCTAGTGGTTTGGTACTCACGGACAGGGGGCCCGGGGAGCTGTTTTTT. V is TRBV12-5 and J is TRBJ2-2; 11 bases match TRBD1. Trimming took 0 bases from V and 6 from J; bases not matched to a gene: 6. Germline-derived CDR1 and CDR2 are LGHNT and FRNRAP. The CDR3 runs to 17 residues.